The 7 T cell receptor beta chains presented below share a single source sample, sequenced in a study of T-cell reconstitution after alpha-beta-depleted transplantation in children. Researchers prepared the TCRbeta library using unique molecular identifiers, the study reports. TCRdb used MiXCR to reprocess the PCR reads, holding one entry per CDR3 protein. The sample has over 550,000 distinct CDR3 sequences; about 11% are singletons. The sample here was PBMCs from the stem cell graft donor, taken from the stem cell graft. The receptor source for this set is a human donor who donated a stem cell graft to a child with acute myeloid leukemia.

The sample holds a few counts of this clonotype. The chain carries TRBV20-1 and TRBJ1-1; unclear D gene. From germline, CDR1 is DFQATT and CDR2 SNEGSKA (reference sequence). The CDR3 has 15 residues. V lost 0 bases and J 0 bases, leaving 11 bases between the germline ends. CDR3 sequence (DNA): TGCAGTGCTAGAGAAGGAGGTGAGCTGAACACTGAAGCTTTCTTT. This gives the protein CSAREGGELNTEAFF.

This clonotype was observed at least ten times. The V and J genes are TRBV7-9 and TRBJ2-2; D unresolved. Germline V gene sequence: CDR1 SEHNR, CDR2 FQNEAQ (reference sequence). V was pared by 3 bases and J by 1 base, with 9 bases between. The CDR3 has 15 residues. The CDR3 is CASSFGQVNTGELFF. In nucleotides, the CDR3 is TGTGCCAGCAGCTTCGGGCAGGTGAACACCGGGGAGCTGTTTTTT.

The rearrangement links TRBV7-3 to TRBJ2-2; TRBD2 matches 7 bases. Trimming took 3 bases from V and 1 from J; bases not matched to a gene: 2. CDR1 is SGHTA and CDR2 is FQGTGA in the germline V gene. The CDR3 totals 15 residues. The chain's CDR3 is CASSLTSRNTGELFF. The CDR3 DNA reads TGTGCCAGCAGCTTGACTAGCCGGAACACCGGGGAGCTGTTTTTT.

This clonotype was detected many times. The CDR3 loop reads CASSLLQTYEQYF. In nucleotides, the CDR3 is TGTGCCAGCAGTTTACTCCAGACCTACGAGCAGTACTTC. The chain combines TRBV28 with TRBJ2-7; D gene ambiguous. Trimming pared 2 bases from V and 2 bases from J, leaving 7 bases between. The CDR3 runs 13 residues. The germline gives CDR1 MDHEN, CDR2 SYDVKM.

This clonotype was counted ten times or more. This sequence joins TRBV20-1 and TRBJ2-1, with 7 bases matching TRBD1. This CDR3 comprises 13 residues. V trimming: 7 bases; J trimming: 9 bases; junction bases outside the gene matches: 12. Germline V gives CDR1 DFQATT, CDR2 SNEGSKA (reference sequence). The CDR3 nucleotides are TGCAGTGGCAGGCAGGGGACAGTAGGTGAGCAGTTCTTC. This gives the protein CSGRQGTVGEQFF.

This clonotype has just a few counts. CDR3 sequence (DNA): TGTGCCACCAGAAGCGGGAGAGGGAATGAGCAGTTCTTC. Protein: CATRSGRGNEQFF. The V call is TRBV24-1, the J call TRBJ2-1; 8 nucleotides agree with TRBD2. Germline-derived CDR1 and CDR2 are KGHDR and SFDVKD. The CDR3 is 13 amino acids. J was trimmed by 7 bases and V by 7 bases; bases with no gene match: 5.

This clonotype was recorded a few times. This sequence joins TRBV29-1 and TRBJ2-5; perhaps TRBD2 as D (5 bases). Germline V gives CDR1 SQVTM, CDR2 ANQGSEA. V lost 3 bases, J lost 5 bases, and 13 bases lay in between. This CDR3 has 13 amino acids. CDR3 in amino acids: CSVEVLEAETQYF. CDR3 in DNA: TGCAGCGTTGAGGTACTAGAGGCGGAGACCCAGTACTTC.